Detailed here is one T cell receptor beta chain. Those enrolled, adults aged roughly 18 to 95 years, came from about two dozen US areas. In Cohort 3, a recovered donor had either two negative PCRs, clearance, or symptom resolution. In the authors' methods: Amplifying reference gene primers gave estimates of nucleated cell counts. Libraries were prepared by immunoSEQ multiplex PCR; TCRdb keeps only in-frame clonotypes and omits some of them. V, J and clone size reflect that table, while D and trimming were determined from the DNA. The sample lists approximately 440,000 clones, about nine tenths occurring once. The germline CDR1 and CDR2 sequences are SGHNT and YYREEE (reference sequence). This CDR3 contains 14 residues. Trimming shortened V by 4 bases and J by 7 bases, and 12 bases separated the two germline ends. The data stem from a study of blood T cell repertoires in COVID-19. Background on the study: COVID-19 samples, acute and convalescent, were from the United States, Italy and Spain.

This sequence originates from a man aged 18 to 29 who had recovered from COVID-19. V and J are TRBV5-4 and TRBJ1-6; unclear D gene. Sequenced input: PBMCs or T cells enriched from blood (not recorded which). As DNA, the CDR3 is TGTGCCAGCAGCAACCACGCGGGGAATTCACCCCTCCACTTT. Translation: CASSNHAGNSPLHF.